This is a list of T cell receptor beta chains from one sample in a study of CD8+ T cells in alopecia areata. Sequenced by immunoSEQ multiplex PCR; TCRdb stores in-frame clones only, minus some. Of about 100,000 clones detected, about three fifths appear once; the ten largest clones hold over 15%. The sample here was CD8+ T cells sorted from blood, taken at roughly week 55, from a patient treated with tofacitinib. Receptor source: a human donor with alopecia areata. Both conserved end residues are part of each CDR3. The D gene is left open where the match is weak. Not all rows give a size; the values are once, few, many and, for expanded clones, a class.

V	D	J	size	CDR3	DNA
TRBV30	TRBD1	TRBJ2-3	NA	CAWRTPGQGAADTQYF	TGTGCCTGGAGAACCCCGGGACAGGGGGCCGCAGATACGCAGTATTTT
TRBV27	TRBD1	TRBJ1-6	NA	CASSFVTGGSPLHF	TGTGCCAGCAGTTTCGTGACAGGGGGATCACCCCTCCACTTT
TRBV9	NA	TRBJ1-3	NA	CASRGSGNTIYF	TGTGCCAGCCGCGGGAGCGGAAACACCATATATTTT
TRBV30	NA	TRBJ2-1	NA	CAWSPESGEGEQFF	TGTGCCTGGAGTCCGGAATCAGGGGAGGGAGAGCAGTTCTTC
TRBV27	NA	TRBJ2-5	NA	CASSLSLVTQETQYF	TGTGCCAGCAGTTTAAGTCTAGTAACCCAAGAGACCCAGTACTTC
TRBV14	NA	TRBJ2-1	many	CASSPRAGSSYNEQFF	TGTGCCAGCAGCCCCCGGGCAGGGAGCTCCTACAATGAGCAGTTCTTC
TRBV7-9	TRBD1	TRBJ1-2	NA	CASWKGQDYGYTF	TGTGCCAGCTGGAAGGGACAGGACTATGGCTACACCTTC
TRBV6-1	NA	TRBJ2-7	NA	CASSEVALSSYEQYF	TGTGCCAGCAGTGAAGTCGCTCTGTCCTCCTACGAGCAGTACTTC
TRBV29-1	NA	TRBJ2-7	few	CSAGADYSPYEQYF	TGCAGCGCTGGGGCAGACTACAGCCCCTACGAGCAGTACTTC
TRBV7-6	TRBD2	TRBJ2-5	NA	CASSLPTSGGTQETQYF	TGTGCCAGCAGCTTACCGACTAGCGGGGGGACCCAAGAGACCCAGTACTTC
TRBV6-5	NA	TRBJ2-2	once	CASSYLSTGELFF	TGTGCCAGCAGTTACCTAAGCACCGGGGAGCTGTTTTTT
TRBV10-3	NA	TRBJ2-1	few	CAISEFEPYNEQFF	TGTGCCATCAGTGAATTTGAGCCGTACAATGAGCAGTTCTTC
TRBV7-6	TRBD2	TRBJ2-5	NA	CASQGTSGAQETQYF	TGTGCCAGCCAAGGGACTAGCGGGGCCCAAGAGACCCAGTACTTC
TRBV19	NA	TRBJ1-2	NA	CASSMGSLYGYTF	TGTGCCAGTAGTATGGGTTCGCTATATGGCTACACCTTC
TRBV9	NA	TRBJ2-7	NA	CASSEGSPYEQYF	TGTGCCAGCAGCGAGGGATCTCCCTACGAGCAGTACTTC
TRBV27	NA	TRBJ2-1	NA	CASSLYNEQFF	TGTGCCAGCAGTTTGTACAATGAGCAGTTCTTC
TRBV5-1	NA	TRBJ2-1	once	CASSGGTDSYEQFF	TGCGCCAGCAGCGGCGGGACAGATTCATATGAGCAGTTCTTC
TRBV9	TRBD2	TRBJ2-3	NA	CASSVENLAGGSDTQYF	TGTGCCAGCAGCGTAGAAAACCTAGCGGGGGGATCAGATACGCAGTATTTT
TRBV19	TRBD2	TRBJ2-3	NA	CASTTLAGFPTSTDTQYF	TGTGCCAGTACCACACTAGCGGGGTTTCCTACCTCCACAGATACGCAGTATTTT
TRBV9	NA	TRBJ1-3	few	CASSVDGSSGNTIYF	TGTGCCAGCAGCGTAGACGGGAGCTCTGGAAACACCATATATTTT
TRBV6-1	TRBD1	TRBJ1-5	NA	CASRERQGINQPQHF	TGTGCCAGCAGAGAAAGACAGGGTATAAATCAGCCCCAGCATTTT
TRBV6-5	NA	TRBJ2-7	few	CASSLRAGTYEQYF	TGTGCCAGCAGTCTCAGGGCCGGGACCTACGAGCAGTACTTC
TRBV7-6	NA	TRBJ2-5	NA	CASSLVAVPQETQYF	TGTGCCAGCAGCTTAGTTGCGGTTCCCCAAGAGACCCAGTACTTC
TRBV19	NA	TRBJ2-1	NA	CASSITRNEQFF	TGTGCCAGTAGTATCACGCGGAATGAGCAGTTCTTC
TRBV7-9	TRBD1	TRBJ1-2	NA	CASSLPSKDRGTGYTF	TGTGCCAGCAGCTTACCTTCTAAGGACAGGGGTACTGGCTACACCTTC
TRBV9	NA	TRBJ2-1	NA	CASSVVGGRYEQFF	TGTGCCAGCAGCGTAGTTGGTGGTAGGTATGAGCAGTTCTTC
TRBV6-1	NA	TRBJ1-1	NA	CAIGTNTEAFF	TGTGCCATCGGTACGAACACTGAAGCTTTCTTT
TRBV7-9	NA	TRBJ2-3	NA	CASSADADTQYF	TGTGCCAGCAGCGCAGATGCAGATACGCAGTATTTT
TRBV7-9	NA	TRBJ2-4	few	CASSLAQTVQNIQYF	TGTGCCAGCAGCTTAGCCCAGACAGTCCAAAACATTCAGTACTTC
TRBV29-1	TRBD2	TRBJ2-7	few	CSVRGGLASPLGEQYF	TGCAGCGTTCGGGGGGGACTAGCGTCCCCCTTGGGGGAGCAGTACTTC
TRBV6-5	TRBD2	TRBJ2-1	few	CASNYLAGVDNEQFF	TGTGCCAGCAATTACCTAGCGGGGGTCGACAATGAGCAGTTCTTC
TRBV27	TRBD2	TRBJ2-1	NA	CASSFSGGANNEQFF	TGTGCCAGCAGTTTTAGCGGGGGGGCAAACAATGAGCAGTTCTTC
TRBV4-1	NA	TRBJ2-2	few	CASSQDPGLGTGELFF	TGCGCCAGCAGCCAAGACCCAGGGCTGGGCACCGGGGAGCTGTTTTTT
TRBV5-6	TRBD2	TRBJ2-3	NA	CASITWMGSGLGGDTQYF	TGTGCCAGCATCACTTGGATGGGTAGCGGGCTGGGAGGGGATACGCAGTATTTT
TRBV7-9	TRBD1	TRBJ1-2	once	CASSLGQGSYGYTF	TGTGCCAGCAGCTTAGGACAGGGGAGCTATGGCTACACCTTC
TRBV5-6	TRBD2	TRBJ2-1	few	CASSGGTSVYNEQFF	TGTGCCAGCAGCGGTGGGACTAGCGTCTACAATGAGCAGTTCTTC
TRBV29-1	NA	TRBJ1-3	NA	CSGGVTGNTIYF	TGCAGCGGAGGGGTTACTGGAAACACCATATATTTT
TRBV13	TRBD1	TRBJ2-7	NA	CASSTIDRVGEQYF	TGTGCCAGCAGCACAATCGACAGGGTCGGGGAGCAGTACTTC
TRBV29-1	NA	TRBJ2-3	few	CSVGLGTDTQYF	TGCAGCGTTGGTCTGGGCACAGATACGCAGTATTTT
TRBV6-6	NA	TRBJ2-7	few	CASSYMRSPKLYEQYF	TGTGCCAGCAGTTACATGAGGTCCCCTAAGCTCTACGAGCAGTACTTC
TRBV19	NA	TRBJ2-4	NA	CASREGVLGKGYF	TGTGCCAGTAGGGAGGGGGTCCTCGGGAAAGGGTACTTC
TRBV2	NA	TRBJ1-6	NA	CASREGRFNNSPLHF	TGTGCCAGCAGGGAGGGAAGGTTCAATAATTCACCCCTCCACTTT
TRBV27	NA	TRBJ2-7	NA	CASSWGEPYEQYF	TGTGCCAGCAGTTGGGGAGAACCCTACGAGCAGTACTTC
TRBV13	TRBD1	TRBJ1-2	NA	CASSLGTGYGYTF	TGTGCCAGCAGCTTGGGGACAGGATATGGCTACACCTTC
TRBV27	NA	TRBJ2-5	NA	CASSTMGMETQYF	TGTGCCAGCTCGACCATGGGGATGGAGACCCAGTACTTC
TRBV4-2	TRBD2	TRBJ2-3	NA	CASSPIAGRADTQYF	TGTGCCAGCAGCCCTATAGCGGGGAGGGCAGATACGCAGTATTTT
TRBV7-8	NA	TRBJ2-3	NA	CASSLVFLGPDTQYF	TGTGCCAGCAGCTTAGTGTTCTTGGGTCCAGATACGCAGTATTTT
TRBV14	NA	TRBJ2-7	NA	CASSLPSSPPQYF	TGTGCCAGCAGCCTCCCTTCGAGTCCACCGCAGTACTTC
TRBV29-1	NA	TRBJ1-2	NA	CSAADSYGYTF	TGCAGCGCCGCAGACAGCTATGGCTACACCTTC
TRBV7-9	NA	TRBJ2-5	NA	CASRLEETQYF	TGTGCCAGCAGACTCGAAGAGACCCAGTACTTC
TRBV7-8	TRBD2	TRBJ2-7	NA	CASSLGLGYEQYF	TGTGCCAGCAGCTTGGGACTAGGTTACGAGCAGTACTTC
TRBV27	TRBD1	TRBJ2-2	few	CASSPRDRVTGELFF	TGTGCCAGCAGTCCCCGGGACAGGGTAACCGGGGAGCTGTTTTTT
TRBV10-3	TRBD1	TRBJ1-6	NA	CAISEADRTNSPLHF	TGTGCCATCAGTGAGGCGGACAGGACTAATTCACCCCTCCACTTT
TRBV27	NA	TRBJ2-1	NA	CASCQGRTNEQFF	TGTGCCAGCTGCCAGGGGCGAACAAATGAGCAGTTCTTC
TRBV5-1	NA	TRBJ1-3	few	CASSLDSPNSGNTIYF	TGCGCCAGCAGCTTGGACTCTCCGAACTCTGGAAACACCATATATTTT
TRBV4-1	TRBD2	TRBJ2-2	few	CASNRDYVVGELFF	TGCGCCAGCAACCGGGACTACGTCGTCGGGGAGCTGTTTTTT
TRBV7-2	TRBD2	TRBJ2-5	NA	CASSLTGTSGGAYQETQYF	TGTGCCAGCAGCTTAACCGGGACTAGCGGGGGGGCCTACCAAGAGACCCAGTACTTC